This record concerns one T cell receptor beta chain sequence. Its cognate antigen is unknown. The entry originates in a study of T-cell memory formation after mild COVID-19. Study conclusions and caveats: Mainly in CM and EM were contracting CD4+ clones; CD8+ were in EMRA.

A single record per CDR3 protein comes from TCRdb applying MiXCR to the 5' RACE reads. The sample shows 300,000 to 350,000 distinct CDR3 sequences, 15% to 20% of them seen only once. Trimming removed 6 bases from V and 4 bases from J, with 15 bases in between. The CDR3 has 13 amino acids. Germline V CDR1 and CDR2: DFQATT, SNEGSKA (reference sequence). V usage is TRBV20-1 and J usage is TRBJ1-1; TRBD1 is a possible D gene (6 bases). The sequence was obtained from a man aged 18 to 30 who had mild COVID-19 (a few samples of this study predate the infection). Cell type and time point are not known. The specimen sequenced was PBMCs or a T cell subset sorted from them (not recorded which). CDR3 loop: CSAPRYRATEAFF. CDR3 bases: TGCAGTGCCCCGAGGTACAGGGCCACTGAAGCTTTCTTT.